The T cell receptor beta chain described here comes from a study of OX40 agonist ivuxolimab in advanced cancers. Study as a whole: Treatment of patients was with ivuxolimab, an agonistic anti-OX40 (CD134) antibody. Past anti-PD-1, anti-PD-L1 or anti-CTLA-4 therapy was accepted, and 30% to 50% had received some. Findings of the study overall: Expanded clones were, on average, more numerous among CD8+ T cells than CD4+. Both blood CD4+ and CD8+ T cells showed clonal growth by week 6 at 0.1 to 3.0 mg/kg.

Regarding this clone: No antigen is known for it.

Germline CDR1 is DFQATT and CDR2 is SNEGSKA (reference sequence). The CDR3 is made up of 11 amino acids. Trimming stripped 5 bases from V and 4 bases from J, with 6 bases between. TCRdb keeps only in-frame clones here, not all; method: immunoSEQ multiplex PCR. The sample records roughly 45,000 clones, around 88% being singletons. Sample: CD4+ or CD8+ T cells sorted from blood, taken in a trial of the OX40 agonist ivuxolimab. J is TRBJ2-1 and V is TRBV20-1; unclear D gene. This receptor was taken from an adult with an advanced solid tumor such as melanoma, head and neck, liver or kidney cancer. The CDR3 loop is CSALSYNEQFF. CDR3 nucleotide sequence: TGCAGTGCTCTAAGTTACAATGAGCAGTTCTTC.